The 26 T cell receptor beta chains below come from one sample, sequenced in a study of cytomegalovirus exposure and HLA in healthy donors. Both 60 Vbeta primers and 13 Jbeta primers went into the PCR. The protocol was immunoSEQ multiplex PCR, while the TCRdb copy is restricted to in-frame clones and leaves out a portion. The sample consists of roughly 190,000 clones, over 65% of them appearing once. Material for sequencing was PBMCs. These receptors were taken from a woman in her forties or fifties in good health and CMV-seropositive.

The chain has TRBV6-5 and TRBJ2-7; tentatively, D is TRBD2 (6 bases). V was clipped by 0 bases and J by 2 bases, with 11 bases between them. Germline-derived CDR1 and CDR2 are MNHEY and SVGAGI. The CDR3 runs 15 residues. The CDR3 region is CASSYSTGSPYEQYF. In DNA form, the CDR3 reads TGTGCCAGCAGTTACTCGACCGGGAGCCCCTACGAGCAGTACTTC.

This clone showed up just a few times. The CDR3 bases are TGTGCCAGCAGTTCCGGGACTAGCGGGGTAGAGCAGTACTTC. This gives the protein CASSSGTSGVEQYF. This chain connects TRBV2 to TRBJ2-7; 13 bases line up with TRBD2. V trimming: 5 bases; J trimming: 7 bases; junction bases outside the gene matches: 5. The CDR3 has 14 amino acids. CDR1 and CDR2 from the germline V gene are SNHLY and FYNNEI. The full variable domain, in which reference TRBV2 and TRBJ2-7 provide the parts outside the CDR3, is EPEVTQTPSHQVTQMGQEVILRCVPISNHLYFYWYRQILGQKVEFLVSFYNNEISEKSEIFDDQFSVERPDGSNFTLKIRSTKLEDSAMYFCASSSGTSGVEQYFGPGTRLTVT.

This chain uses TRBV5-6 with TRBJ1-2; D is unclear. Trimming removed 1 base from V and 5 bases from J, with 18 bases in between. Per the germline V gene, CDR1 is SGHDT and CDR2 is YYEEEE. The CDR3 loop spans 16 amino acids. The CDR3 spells CASSLWPGGSGYGYTF. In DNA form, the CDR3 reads TGTGCCAGCAGCTTGTGGCCCGGCGGCTCTGGGTATGGCTACACCTTC. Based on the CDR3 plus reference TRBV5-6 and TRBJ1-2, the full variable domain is DAGVTQSPTHLIKTRGQQVTLRCSPKSGHDTVSWYQQALGQGPQFIFQYYEEEERQRGNFPDRFSGHQFPNYSSELNVNALLLGDSALYLCASSLWPGGSGYGYTFGSGTRLTVV.

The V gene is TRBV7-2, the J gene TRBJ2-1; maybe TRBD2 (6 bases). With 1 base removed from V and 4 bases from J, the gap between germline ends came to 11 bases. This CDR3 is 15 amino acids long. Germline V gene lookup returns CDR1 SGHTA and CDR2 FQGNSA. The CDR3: CASSLGLGLYNEQFF. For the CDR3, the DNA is TGTGCCAGCAGCTTAGGACTAGGACTTTACAATGAGCAGTTCTTC.

CDR3 nucleotide sequence: TGTGCCAGCAGTGGATTTTGGGGGGTCAATGAGCAGTTCTTC. Translation: CASSGFWGVNEQFF. The V and J genes are TRBV2 and TRBJ2-1; maybe TRBD2 (6 bases). Trimming took off 4 bases at V and 6 bases at J, with 13 bases between the two ends. The length of the CDR3 is 14 residues. Per germline, CDR1 SNHLY and CDR2 FYNNEI.

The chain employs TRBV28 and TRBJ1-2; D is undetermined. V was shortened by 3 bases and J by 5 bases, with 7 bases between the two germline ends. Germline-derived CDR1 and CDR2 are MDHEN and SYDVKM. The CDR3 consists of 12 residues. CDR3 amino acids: CASSFGIYGYTF. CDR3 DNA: TGTGCCAGCAGTTTCGGGATATATGGCTACACCTTC.

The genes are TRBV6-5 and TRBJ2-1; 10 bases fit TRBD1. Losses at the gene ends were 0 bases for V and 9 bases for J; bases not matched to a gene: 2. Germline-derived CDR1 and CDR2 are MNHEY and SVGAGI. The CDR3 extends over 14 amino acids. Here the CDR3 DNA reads TGTGCCAGCAGTTACTCAGGGGACAGGGGTGAGCAGTTCTTC. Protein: CASSYSGDRGEQFF.

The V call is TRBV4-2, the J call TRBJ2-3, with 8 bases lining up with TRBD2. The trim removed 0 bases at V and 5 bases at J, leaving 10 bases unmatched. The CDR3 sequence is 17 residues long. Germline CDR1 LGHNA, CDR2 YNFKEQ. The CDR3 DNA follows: TGTGCCAGCAGCCAAGAGGGGGACGGGGGGGCGGGAGATACGCAGTATTTT. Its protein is CASSQEGDGGAGDTQYF.

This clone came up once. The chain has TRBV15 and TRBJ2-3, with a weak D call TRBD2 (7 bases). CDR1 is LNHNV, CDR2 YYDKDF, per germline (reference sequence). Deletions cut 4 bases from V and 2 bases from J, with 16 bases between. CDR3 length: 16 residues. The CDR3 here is CATSTARGGITDTQYF. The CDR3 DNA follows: TGTGCCACCAGCACCGCGAGGGGGGGGATCACAGATACGCAGTATTTT. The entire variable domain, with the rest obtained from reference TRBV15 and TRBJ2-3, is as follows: DAMVIQNPRYQVTQFGKPVTLSCSQTLNHNVMYWYQQKSSQAPKLLFHYYDKDFNNEADTPDNFQSRRPNTSFCFLDIRSPGLGDTAMYLCATSTARGGITDTQYFGPGTRLTVL.

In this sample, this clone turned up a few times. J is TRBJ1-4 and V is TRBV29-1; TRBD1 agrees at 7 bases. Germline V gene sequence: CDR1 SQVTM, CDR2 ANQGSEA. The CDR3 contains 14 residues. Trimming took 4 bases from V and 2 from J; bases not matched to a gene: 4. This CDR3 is CSVGQGTTNEKLFF. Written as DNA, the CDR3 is TGCAGCGTTGGACAGGGCACTACTAATGAAAAACTGTTTTTT. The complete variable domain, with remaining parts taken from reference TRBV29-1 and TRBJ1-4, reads SAVISQKPSRDICQRGTSLTIQCQVDSQVTMMFWYRQQPGQSLTLIATANQGSEATYESGFVIDKFPISRPNLTFSTLTVSNMSPEDSSIYLCSVGQGTTNEKLFFGSGTQLSVL.

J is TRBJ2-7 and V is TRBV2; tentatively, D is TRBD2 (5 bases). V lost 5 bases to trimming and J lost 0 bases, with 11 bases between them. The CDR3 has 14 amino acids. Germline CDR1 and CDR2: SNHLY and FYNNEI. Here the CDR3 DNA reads TGTGCCAGCAGTCCCCGGGGTGTCTCCTACGAGCAGTACTTC. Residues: CASSPRGVSYEQYF.

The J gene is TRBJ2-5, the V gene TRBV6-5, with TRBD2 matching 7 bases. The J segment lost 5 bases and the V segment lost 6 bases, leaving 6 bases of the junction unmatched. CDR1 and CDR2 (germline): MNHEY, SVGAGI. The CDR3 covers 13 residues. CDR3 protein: CASSELGGETQYF. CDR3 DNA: TGTGCCAGCAGCGAGTTGGGGGGGGAGACCCAGTACTTC.

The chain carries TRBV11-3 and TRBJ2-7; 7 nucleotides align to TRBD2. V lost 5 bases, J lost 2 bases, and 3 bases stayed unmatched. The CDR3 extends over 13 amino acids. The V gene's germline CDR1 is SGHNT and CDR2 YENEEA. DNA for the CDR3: TGTGCCAGCAGCCGAAGCGGGGCCTACGAGCAGTACTTC. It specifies CASSRSGAYEQYF.

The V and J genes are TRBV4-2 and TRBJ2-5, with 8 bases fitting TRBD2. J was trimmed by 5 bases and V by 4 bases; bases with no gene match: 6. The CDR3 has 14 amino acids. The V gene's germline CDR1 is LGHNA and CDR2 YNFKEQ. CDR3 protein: CASSRAGGGETQYF. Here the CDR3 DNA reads TGTGCCAGCAGCCGGGCGGGGGGCGGGGAGACCCAGTACTTC.

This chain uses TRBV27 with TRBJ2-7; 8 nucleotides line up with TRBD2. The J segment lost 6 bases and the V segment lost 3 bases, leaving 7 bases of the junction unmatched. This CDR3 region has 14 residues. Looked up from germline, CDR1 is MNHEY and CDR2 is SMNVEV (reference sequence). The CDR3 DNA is TGTGCCAGCAGTTTTTCAGCGGGGGCACGCGAGCAGTACTTC. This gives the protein CASSFSAGAREQYF.

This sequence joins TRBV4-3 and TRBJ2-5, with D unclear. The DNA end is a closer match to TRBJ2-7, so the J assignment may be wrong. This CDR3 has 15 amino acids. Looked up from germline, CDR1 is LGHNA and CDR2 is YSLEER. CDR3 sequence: CASSQDPSYSYEQYF. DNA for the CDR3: TGCGCCAGCAGCCAAGATCCCTCTTACTCCTACGAGCAGTACTTC.

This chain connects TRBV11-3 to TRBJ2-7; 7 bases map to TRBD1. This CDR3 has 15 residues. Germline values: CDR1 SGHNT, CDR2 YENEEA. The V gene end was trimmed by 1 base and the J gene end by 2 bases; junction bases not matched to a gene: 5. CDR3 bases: TGTGCCAGCAGCTTAGGACAGGGTGGAACCTACGAGCAGTACTTC. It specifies CASSLGQGGTYEQYF. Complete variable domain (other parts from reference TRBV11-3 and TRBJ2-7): EAGVVQSPRYKIIEKKQPVAFWCNPISGHNTLYWYLQNLGQGPELLIRYENEEAVDDSQLPKDRFSAERLKGVDSTLKIQPAELGDSAVYLCASSLGQGGTYEQYFGPGTRLTVT.

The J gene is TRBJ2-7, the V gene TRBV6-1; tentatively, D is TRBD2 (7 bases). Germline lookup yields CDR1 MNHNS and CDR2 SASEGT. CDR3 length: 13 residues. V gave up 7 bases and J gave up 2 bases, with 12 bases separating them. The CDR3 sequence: CASMRGGAYEQYF. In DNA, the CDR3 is TGTGCCAGCATGAGGGGGGGCGCCTACGAGCAGTACTTC.

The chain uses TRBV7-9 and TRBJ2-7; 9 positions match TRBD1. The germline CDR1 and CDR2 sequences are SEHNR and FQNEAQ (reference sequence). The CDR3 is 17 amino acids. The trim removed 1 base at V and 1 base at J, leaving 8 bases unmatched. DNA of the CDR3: TGTGCCAGCAGCTTAGGGGGAGTAGGGACAGGGTCCTACGAGCAGTACTTC. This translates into CASSLGGVGTGSYEQYF.

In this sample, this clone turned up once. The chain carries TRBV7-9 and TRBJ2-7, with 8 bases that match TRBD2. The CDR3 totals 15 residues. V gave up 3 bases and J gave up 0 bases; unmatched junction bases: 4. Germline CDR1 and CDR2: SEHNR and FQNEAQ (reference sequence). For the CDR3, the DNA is TGTGCCAGCAGCTTGACTAGCGTAAGCTCCTACGAGCAGTACTTC. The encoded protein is CASSLTSVSSYEQYF.

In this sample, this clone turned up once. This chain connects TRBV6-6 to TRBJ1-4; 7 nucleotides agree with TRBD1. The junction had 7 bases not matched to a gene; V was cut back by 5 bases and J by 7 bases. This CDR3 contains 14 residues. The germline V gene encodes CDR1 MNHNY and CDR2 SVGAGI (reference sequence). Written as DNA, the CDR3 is TGTGCCAGCAGTCAAAGACAGGGTACTGAAAAACTGTTTTTT. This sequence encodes CASSQRQGTEKLFF.

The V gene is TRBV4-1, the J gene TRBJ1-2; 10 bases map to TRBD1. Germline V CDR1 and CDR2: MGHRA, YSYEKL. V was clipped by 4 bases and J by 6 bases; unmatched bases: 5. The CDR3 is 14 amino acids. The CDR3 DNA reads TGCGCCAGCAGCCGGGACAGGGGTAGTGATGGCTACACCTTC. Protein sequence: CASSRDRGSDGYTF.

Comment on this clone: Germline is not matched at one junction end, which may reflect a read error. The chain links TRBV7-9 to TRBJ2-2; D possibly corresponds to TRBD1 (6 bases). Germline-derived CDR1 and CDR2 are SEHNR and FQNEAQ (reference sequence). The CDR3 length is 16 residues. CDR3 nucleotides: TGTTCCAGCAGCTACTTCATGGGGGCAGACACCGGGGAGCTGTTTTTT. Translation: CSSSYFMGADTGELFF.

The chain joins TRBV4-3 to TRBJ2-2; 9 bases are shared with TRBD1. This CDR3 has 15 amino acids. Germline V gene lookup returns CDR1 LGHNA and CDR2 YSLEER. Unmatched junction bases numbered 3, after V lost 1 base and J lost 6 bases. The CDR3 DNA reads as TGCGCCAGCAGCCAAGCCGACAGGGGGTCCGGGGAGCTGTTTTTT. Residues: CASSQADRGSGELFF.

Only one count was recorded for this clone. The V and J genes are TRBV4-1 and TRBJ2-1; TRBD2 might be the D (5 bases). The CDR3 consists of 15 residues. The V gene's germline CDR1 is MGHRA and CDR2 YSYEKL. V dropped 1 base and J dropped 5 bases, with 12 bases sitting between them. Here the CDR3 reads CASSQVSSPDNEQFF. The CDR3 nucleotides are TGCGCCAGCAGCCAAGTTTCTAGCCCTGACAATGAGCAGTTCTTC.

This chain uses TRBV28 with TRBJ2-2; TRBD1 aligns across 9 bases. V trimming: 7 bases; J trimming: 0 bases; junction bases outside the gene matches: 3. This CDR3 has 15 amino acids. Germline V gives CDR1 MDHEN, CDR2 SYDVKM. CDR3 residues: CASKGTGSNTGELFF. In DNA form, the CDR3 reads TGTGCCAGCAAGGGGACAGGGTCGAACACCGGGGAGCTGTTTTTT.